Following are 8 T cell receptor beta chains from one sample sequenced in a study of T cells in Graves' hyperthyroidism and ophthalmopathy. Researchers took RNA transcripts and amplified the TCR beta CDR3 regions from them. An initial round of RT-PCR targeting the TCR CDR3 relied on the HTBI primer set. TCRdb re-derived calls from the multiplex PCR reads in MiXCR, one entry per CDR3 protein. The sample lists about 560,000 distinct CDR3 sequences, approximately 14% occurring once. Sequencing was done on a sample of blood. The receptors come from a woman aged 30 to 39 with Graves' hyperthyroidism.

This clonotype was detected many times. The gene calls are TRBV13 and TRBJ2-5; D uncertain. Germline V CDR1 and CDR2: PRHDT, FYEKMQ (reference sequence). Trimming shortened V by 5 bases and J by 4 bases, and 14 bases separated the two germline ends. The CDR3 is 14 amino acids. The CDR3 DNA reads TGTGCCAGCAGCCCAGGCCCCTCCGGAGAGACCCAGTACTTC. The encoded protein is CASSPGPSGETQYF.

This clonotype was seen many times. The chain joins TRBV7-2 to TRBJ1-2; possibly TRBD1 for D (5 bases). In germline, CDR1 is SGHTA, CDR2 FQGNSA. V lost 5 bases, J lost 1 base, and 11 bases lay in between. The CDR3 is 14 amino acids. The chain's CDR3 is CASSPGRSNYGYTF. Here the CDR3 DNA reads TGTGCCAGCAGCCCGGGGCGCAGTAACTATGGCTACACCTTC. The full variable domain, its missing parts supplied by reference TRBV7-2 and TRBJ1-2, is GAGVSQSPSNKVTEKGKDVELRCDPISGHTALYWYRQSLGQGLEFLIYFQGNSAPDKSGLPSDRFSAERTGGSVSTLTIQRTQQEDSAVYLCASSPGRSNYGYTFGSGTRLTVV.

This clonotype has only a few counts. V gene TRBV5-6 combines with J gene TRBJ2-1; D is perhaps TRBD1 (6 bases). The CDR3 is 15 amino acids. Germline V gives CDR1 SGHDT, CDR2 YYEEEE. V was clipped by 2 bases and J by 7 bases, with 16 bases between them. The CDR3 spells CASSLMGAWFNEQFF. For the CDR3, the DNA is TGTGCCAGCAGCTTAATGGGGGCTTGGTTTAATGAGCAGTTCTTC.

This clonotype was recorded a few times. The V call is TRBV20-1, the J call TRBJ2-2, with TRBD2 identical over 14 bases. The CDR3 has 16 amino acids. V lost 5 bases, J lost 5 bases, and 7 bases stayed unmatched. Germline CDR1 is DFQATT and CDR2 is SNEGSKA (reference sequence). CDR3 amino acids: CSASGLAGALTGELFF. The CDR3 DNA sequence: TGCAGTGCTTCGGGACTAGCGGGAGCGTTAACCGGGGAGCTGTTTTTT.

This clonotype was seen many times. The chain employs TRBV12-3 or TRBV12-4 and TRBJ2-3; TRBD2 aligns across 11 bases. CDR3 length: 14 amino acids. Trimming took 6 bases from V and 3 from J; bases not matched to a gene: 2. In DNA form, the CDR3 reads TGTGCCAGCAGACTAGCGGGAGCGACAGATACGCAGTATTTT. Amino acid sequence: CASRLAGATDTQYF.

This clonotype was counted many times. The genes are TRBV28 and TRBJ2-1; 8 nucleotides match TRBD1. The germline V gene encodes CDR1 MDHEN and CDR2 SYDVKM. CDR3 length: 18 residues. J was trimmed by 3 bases and V by 1 base; bases with no gene match: 11. The CDR3 nucleotides are TGTGCCAGCAGTTTATCCCGACTGGGACAGGCGCTCTACAATGAGCAGTTCTTC. This sequence encodes CASSLSRLGQALYNEQFF.

This clonotype was seen many times. The chain is built from TRBV11-2 and TRBJ2-1, with D tentatively TRBD2 (5 bases). The CDR3 runs 16 residues. V lost 5 bases to trimming and J lost 6 bases, with 20 bases between them. CDR1 and CDR2 (germline): SGHAT, FQNNGV. CDR3 bases: TGTGCCAGCAGCGGCAATCGTTTGGGCGAGGGCAATGAGCAGTTCTTC. Translation gives CASSGNRLGEGNEQFF.

V usage is TRBV2 and J usage is TRBJ2-7, with 10 bases identical to TRBD2. V lost 4 bases, J lost 0 bases, and 6 bases stayed unmatched. The CDR3 runs 16 residues. Germline V lookup: CDR1 SNHLY, CDR2 FYNNEI. The CDR3 nucleotides read TGTGCCAGCAGTGCGGAAGCGGGAGGGCCCTCCTACGAGCAGTACTTC. Protein product: CASSAEAGGPSYEQYF.